The entry that follows covers one T cell receptor beta chain sequence. Its antigen is undetermined. The sample comes from a study of cytomegalovirus exposure and HLA in healthy donors. Study-level points and caveats: Some TCR beta chains (roughly 150 of them) were listed as cytomegalovirus-associated.

Clones were read by immunoSEQ multiplex PCR, and TCRdb kept only the in-frame ones, dropping some. This sample has 60,000 to 85,000 clones; around 94% occur once, and the top ten carry less than 2%. Among the roughly 120 subjects of the validation cohort, separate from the roughly 700-subject first cohort, were the donors. This TCR was recovered from a man younger than 30 in good health and CMV-seropositive. Sequencing used PBMCs.

CDR3 amino acids: CASSLTSIQETQYF. In DNA, the CDR3 is TGTGCCAGCAGCTTAACCAGTATCCAAGAGACCCAGTACTTC. V is TRBV13 and J is TRBJ2-5; D ambiguous. The ends were cut back, 2 bases at V and 1 base at J, with 8 bases in the middle. The CDR3 runs 14 residues. Germline values: CDR1 PRHDT, CDR2 FYEKMQ (reference sequence).